This T cell receptor (beta chain) was sequenced during a study of technical replicates of blood from a few donors. Measured with immunoSEQ multiplex PCR; TCRdb has only the in-frame clones, and not every one. The sample lists under 35,000 clones, roughly nine tenths occurring once. This CDR3 has 15 amino acids. Per germline, CDR1 SGHNT and CDR2 YYREEE (reference sequence). Trimming took 4 bases from V and 0 from J, leaving 14 bases between them. The chain uses TRBV5-4 and TRBJ2-7; D unresolved. Input material: PBMCs. The receptor was isolated from a human donor in good health. Some clones in this sample may be carry-over from other donors' samples. Here the CDR3 reads CASSLSRLGSYEQYF. Here the CDR3 DNA reads TGTGCCAGCAGCCTCTCGAGGTTGGGCTCCTACGAGCAGTACTTC.